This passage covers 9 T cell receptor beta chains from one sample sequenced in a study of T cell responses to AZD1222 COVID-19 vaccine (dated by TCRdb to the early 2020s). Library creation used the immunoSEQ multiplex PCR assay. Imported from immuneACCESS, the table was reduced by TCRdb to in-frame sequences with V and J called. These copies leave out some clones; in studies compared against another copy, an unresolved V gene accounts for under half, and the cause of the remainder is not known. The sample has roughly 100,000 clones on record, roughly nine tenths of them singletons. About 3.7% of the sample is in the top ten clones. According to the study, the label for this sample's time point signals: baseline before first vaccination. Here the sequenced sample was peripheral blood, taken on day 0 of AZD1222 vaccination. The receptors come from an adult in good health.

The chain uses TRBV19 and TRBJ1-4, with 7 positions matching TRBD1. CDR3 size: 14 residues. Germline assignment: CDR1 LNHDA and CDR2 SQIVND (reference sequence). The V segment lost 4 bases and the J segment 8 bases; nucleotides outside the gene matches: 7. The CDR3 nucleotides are TGTGCCAGTAGTACCTGGGACAGCAGGGAAAAACTGTTTTTT. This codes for CASSTWDSREKLFF. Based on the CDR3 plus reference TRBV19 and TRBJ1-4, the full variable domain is DGGITQSPKYLFRKEGQNVTLSCEQNLNHDAMYWYRQDPGQGLRLIYYSQIVNDFQKGDIAEGYSVSREKKESFPLTVTSAQKNPTAFYLCASSTWDSREKLFFGSGTQLSVL.

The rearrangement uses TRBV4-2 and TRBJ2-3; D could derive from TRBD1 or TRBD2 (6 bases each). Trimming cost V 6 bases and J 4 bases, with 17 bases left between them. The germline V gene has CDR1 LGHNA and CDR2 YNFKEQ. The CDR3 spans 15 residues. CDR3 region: CASSPSGGEADTQYF. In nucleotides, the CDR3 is TGTGCCAGCAGTCCTTCCGGGGGCGAAGCAGATACGCAGTATTTT.

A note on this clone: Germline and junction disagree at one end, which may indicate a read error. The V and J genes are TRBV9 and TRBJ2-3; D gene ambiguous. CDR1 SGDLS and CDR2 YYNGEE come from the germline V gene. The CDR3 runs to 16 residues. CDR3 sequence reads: CASSVGVGYSRDTQYF. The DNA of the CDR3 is TGTGCCAGCAGCGTAGGGGTTGGGTATAGCAGAGATACGCAGTATTTT.

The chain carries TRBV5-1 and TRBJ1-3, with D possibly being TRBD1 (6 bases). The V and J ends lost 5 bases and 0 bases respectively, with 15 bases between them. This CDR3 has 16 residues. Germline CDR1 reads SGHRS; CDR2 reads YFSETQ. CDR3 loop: CASSLRGQNSGNTIYF. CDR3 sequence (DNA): TGCGCCAGCAGTCTTAGAGGACAGAACTCTGGAAACACCATATATTTT. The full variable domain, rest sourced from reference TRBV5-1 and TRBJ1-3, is KAGVTQTPRYLIKTRGQQVTLSCSPISGHRSVSWYQQTPGQGLQFLFEYFSETQRNKGNFPGRFSGRQFSNSRSEMNVSTLELGDSALYLCASSLRGQNSGNTIYFGEGSWLTVV.

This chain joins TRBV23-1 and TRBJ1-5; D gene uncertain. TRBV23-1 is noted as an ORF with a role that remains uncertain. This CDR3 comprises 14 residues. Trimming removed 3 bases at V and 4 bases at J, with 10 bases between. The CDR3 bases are TGCGCCAGCAGTCACCCGTGCTCGAATCAGCCCCAGCATTTT. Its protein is CASSHPCSNQPQHF.

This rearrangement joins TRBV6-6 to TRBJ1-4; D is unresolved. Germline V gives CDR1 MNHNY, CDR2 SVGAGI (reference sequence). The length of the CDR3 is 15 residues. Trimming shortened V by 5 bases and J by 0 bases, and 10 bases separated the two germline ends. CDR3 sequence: CASSTHPATNEKLFF. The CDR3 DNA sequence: TGTGCCAGCAGTACTCATCCGGCAACTAATGAAAAACTGTTTTTT.

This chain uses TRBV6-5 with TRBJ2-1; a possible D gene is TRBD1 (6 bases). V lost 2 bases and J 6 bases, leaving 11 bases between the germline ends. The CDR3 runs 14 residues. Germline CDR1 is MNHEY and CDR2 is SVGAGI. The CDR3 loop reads CASSYQGLSNEQFF. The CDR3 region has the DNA TGTGCCAGCAGTTACCAGGGGTTAAGCAATGAGCAGTTCTTC.

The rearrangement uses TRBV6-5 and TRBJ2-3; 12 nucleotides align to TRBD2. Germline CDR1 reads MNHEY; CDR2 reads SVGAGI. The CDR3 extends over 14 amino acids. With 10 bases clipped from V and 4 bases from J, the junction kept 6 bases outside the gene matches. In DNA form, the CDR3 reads TGTGCCACCACTCTAGCGGGGGGGCCAGATACGCAGTATTTT. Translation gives CATTLAGGPDTQYF.

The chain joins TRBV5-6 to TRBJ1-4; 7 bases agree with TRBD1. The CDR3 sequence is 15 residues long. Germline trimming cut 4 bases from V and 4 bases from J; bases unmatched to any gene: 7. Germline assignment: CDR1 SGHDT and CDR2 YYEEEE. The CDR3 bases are TGTGCCAGCAGCCTAGGGACAGACTATAATGAAAAACTGTTTTTT. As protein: CASSLGTDYNEKLFF. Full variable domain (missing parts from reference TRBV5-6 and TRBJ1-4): DAGVTQSPTHLIKTRGQQVTLRCSPKSGHDTVSWYQQALGQGPQFIFQYYEEEERQRGNFPDRFSGHQFPNYSSELNVNALLLGDSALYLCASSLGTDYNEKLFFGSGTQLSVL.